The clone carrying this TCR beta chain was seen only once. This sample stems from a study of blood T cell repertoires in COVID-19. Across the whole study: The study drew acute and convalescent COVID-19 samples from the United States, Italy and Spain. PBMCs, B-cell-depleted T cells, or T cells were the source of the cDNA or gDNA that made up the material.

The CDR3 has 12 residues. V was pared by 9 bases and J by 2 bases, with 8 bases between. TCRdb's table, derived via immunoSEQ multiplex PCR, lists solely in-frame clones and lacks some. The table includes tens of thousands of clones, roughly 85% detected once. Material for sequencing was peripheral blood. The genes are TRBV12-3 or TRBV12-4 and TRBJ1-5, with no clear D. The receptor was derived from a human donor in a cohort sampled during active or convalescent COVID-19. The CDR3 region has the DNA TGTGCCAGTCAACTGGGCAATCAGCCCCAGCATTTT. It is translated as CASQLGNQPQHF.